This T cell receptor (beta chain) was found in a study of T cell responses to AZD1222 COVID-19 vaccine. Study-wide findings and caveats: Baseline seropositivity characterized only a handful of AZD1222 recipients. Spike-specific TCR breadth and depth rose after two AZD1222 doses.

With regard to this clone: Its antigen remains unknown. At one of its ends the junction is not consistent with the germline gene, which may arise from a read error.

The table came from immunoSEQ multiplex PCR; TCRdb's copy has only in-frame clones and leaves some out. The sample carries fewer than 250,000 clones, 90% to 95% recorded once. Germline CDR1 and CDR2: MNHEY and SVGAGI. The CDR3 has 12 residues. The TCR comes from an adult in good health. V and J are TRBV6-5 and TRBJ1-2; D is perhaps TRBD1 (6 bases). The sequenced sample was peripheral blood, obtained on day 0 of MenACWY control vaccination. The CDR3 DNA is TGTGCCAGCAGTTTATCCGGGACATCCCCTTCATTC. This sequence encodes CASSLSGTSPSF.